The clone carrying this TCR beta chain showed up just a few times. The record originates from a study of T cell repertoires in cytomegalovirus infection. About the study: TCR beta signatures that were public indicated CMV infection and matching HLA type.

TCRdb processed the reads anew with MiXCR; each CDR3 protein has one entry. Among 150,000 to 160,000 distinct CDR3 sequences, around 24% were seen once, and the ten largest hold 9.5% to 13%. The CDR3 totals 15 residues. V shed 1 base, J shed 5 bases, and the junction held 1 base outside the gene matches. CDR1 is MDHEN, CDR2 SYDVKM, per germline. This TCR derives from a human donor in good health (CMV status not recorded). Some clones in this sample may be carry-over from other donors' samples. The sequenced sample consisted of PBMCs. The chain has TRBV28 and TRBJ2-3; 12 nucleotides line up with TRBD2. The CDR3 loop reads CASSLSSGGVDTQYF. Here the CDR3 DNA reads TGTGCCAGCAGTTTATCTAGCGGGGGGGTAGATACGCAGTATTTT.